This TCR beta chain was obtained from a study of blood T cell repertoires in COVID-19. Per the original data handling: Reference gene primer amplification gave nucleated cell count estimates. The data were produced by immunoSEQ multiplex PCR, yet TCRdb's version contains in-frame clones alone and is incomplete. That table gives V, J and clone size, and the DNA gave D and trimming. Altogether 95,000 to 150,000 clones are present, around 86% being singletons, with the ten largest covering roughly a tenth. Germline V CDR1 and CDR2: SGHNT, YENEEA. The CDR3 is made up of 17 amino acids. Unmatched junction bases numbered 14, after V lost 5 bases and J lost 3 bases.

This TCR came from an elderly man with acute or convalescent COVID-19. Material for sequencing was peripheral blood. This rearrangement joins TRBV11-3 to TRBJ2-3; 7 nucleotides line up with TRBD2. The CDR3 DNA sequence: TGTGCCAGCAGCCATTGGGGCTCGGGGGGTCTGACAGATACGCAGTATTTT. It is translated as CASSHWGSGGLTDTQYF.